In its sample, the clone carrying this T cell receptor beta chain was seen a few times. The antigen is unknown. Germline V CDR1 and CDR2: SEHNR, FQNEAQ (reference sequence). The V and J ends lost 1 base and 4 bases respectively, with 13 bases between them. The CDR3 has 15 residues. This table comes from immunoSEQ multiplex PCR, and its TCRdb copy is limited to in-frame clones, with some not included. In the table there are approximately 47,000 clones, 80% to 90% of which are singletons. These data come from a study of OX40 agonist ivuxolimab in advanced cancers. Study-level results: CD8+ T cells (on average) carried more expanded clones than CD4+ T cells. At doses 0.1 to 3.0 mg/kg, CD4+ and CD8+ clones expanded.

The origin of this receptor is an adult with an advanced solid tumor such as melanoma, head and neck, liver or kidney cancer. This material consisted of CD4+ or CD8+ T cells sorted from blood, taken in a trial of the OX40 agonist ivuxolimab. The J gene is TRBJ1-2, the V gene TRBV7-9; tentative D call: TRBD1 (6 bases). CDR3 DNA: TGTGCCAGCAGCTTAGGCCAGGGGTTCGCCTATGGCTACACCTTC. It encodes CASSLGQGFAYGYTF.